Listed here are 7 T cell receptor beta chains from one sample, sequenced in a study of T cell responses to AZD1222 COVID-19 vaccine. The protocol was immunoSEQ multiplex PCR, while the TCRdb copy is restricted to in-frame clones and leaves out a portion. The sample lists some 150,000 clones; roughly 92% were seen once. Sequencing was performed on peripheral blood, taken on day 0 of AZD1222 vaccination. All receptors come from an adult in good health.

This rearrangement joins TRBV2 to TRBJ1-2; 8 positions agree with TRBD1. CDR3 size: 14 residues. CDR1 and CDR2 (germline): SNHLY, FYNNEI. The V and J ends lost 5 bases and 4 bases, in that order; junction bases with no gene match: 6. The CDR3 spells CASSQGQASYGYTF. The CDR3 nucleotides are TGTGCCAGCAGTCAGGGACAGGCCAGCTATGGCTACACCTTC.

The genes are TRBV2 and TRBJ2-1; 11 nucleotides agree with TRBD2. Germline V gives CDR1 SNHLY, CDR2 FYNNEI. Germline trimming cut 2 bases from V and 6 bases from J; bases unmatched to any gene: 12. The CDR3 is 18 residues long. CDR3 DNA sequence: TGTGCCAGCAGTGAATTCGGGTCGCTGCTAGCGGGAGGCAATGAGCAGTTCTTC. This translates into CASSEFGSLLAGGNEQFF.

Note on this clone: An end of the junction differs from the germline gene, which may be a read error. The V gene is TRBV3-1 (or the pseudogene TRBV3-2), the J gene TRBJ2-2; D is unclear. Germline CDR1 and CDR2: LGHDT and YNNKEL (reference sequence). The CDR3 is 13 residues long. Here the CDR3 reads CASRQANTGELFF. In nucleotides, the CDR3 is TGTGCCAGCAGGCAAGCAAACACCGGGGAGCTGTTTTTT.

The rearrangement joins TRBV4-1 to TRBJ2-5, with TRBD2 matching over 7 bases. V was pared by 1 base and J by 7 bases, with 12 bases of the junction left unmatched. The CDR3 consists of 16 residues. Germline V lookup: CDR1 MGHRA, CDR2 YSYEKL. The CDR3 sequence: CASSQGIRGGSGTQYF. CDR3 bases: TGCGCCAGCAGCCAAGGAATACGGGGAGGGTCGGGGACCCAGTACTTC.

The rearrangement uses TRBV19 and TRBJ2-1; no clear D. CDR3 length: 14 amino acids. From germline, CDR1 is LNHDA and CDR2 SQIVND (reference sequence). The V and J ends lost 4 bases and 8 bases respectively, with 15 bases between them. The CDR3 region is CASSKALSRDEQFF. CDR3 DNA: TGTGCCAGTAGTAAAGCCCTTTCCCGGGATGAGCAGTTCTTC. Complete variable domain (other parts from reference TRBV19 and TRBJ2-1): DGGITQSPKYLFRKEGQNVTLSCEQNLNHDAMYWYRQDPGQGLRLIYYSQIVNDFQKGDIAEGYSVSREKKESFPLTVTSAQKNPTAFYLCASSKALSRDEQFFGPGTRLTVL.

Only one count was recorded for this clone. The J gene is TRBJ1-2, the V gene TRBV12-3 or TRBV12-4; 7 positions agree with TRBD1. The CDR3 consists of 12 residues. The ends lost 6 bases at V and 8 bases at J; junction bases unmatched: 6. The CDR3 loop reads CASRLTGVGYTF. CDR3 DNA: TGTGCCAGCAGACTCACAGGGGTGGGCTACACCTTC.

The rearrangement joins TRBV6-5 to TRBJ1-2; D possibly corresponds to TRBD1 (5 bases). Trimming removed 2 bases at V and 4 bases at J, with 8 bases between. The germline V gene has CDR1 MNHEY and CDR2 SVGAGI. The CDR3 sequence is 13 residues long. The CDR3 loop is CASSYDRVYGYTF. CDR3 bases: TGTGCCAGCAGTTACGACAGAGTCTATGGCTACACCTTC.